Detailed here is one T cell receptor (beta chain). Antigen: not known. One entry per CDR3 protein results from TCRdb running MiXCR on the 5' RACE reads. The sample has approximately 390,000 distinct CDR3 sequences; about 16% are singletons. The CDR3 loop spans 16 amino acids. Trimming cost V 1 base and J 0 bases, with 10 bases left between them. The V gene's germline CDR1 is LGHNA and CDR2 YSLEER. This entry belongs to a study of T-cell memory formation after mild COVID-19. Study-wide points: Contracting CD4+ clones were located mainly in CM and EM, and CD8+ clones in EMRA.

This TCR came from a man between 18 and 35 years old who had mild COVID-19 (a few samples of this study predate the infection). Cell type and time point are not known. The V call is TRBV4-3, the J call TRBJ1-3; D might be TRBD1 (5 bases). Material for sequencing was PBMCs or a T cell subset sorted from them (not recorded which). The CDR3 loop reads CASSQGVTGSGNTIYF. CDR3 coding DNA: TGCGCCAGCAGCCAAGGGGTCACAGGCTCTGGAAACACCATATATTTT.